One TCR beta chain is described in this entry. The length of the CDR3 is 16 residues. Unmatched junction bases numbered 11, after V lost 5 bases and J lost 6 bases. The germline V gene encodes CDR1 MNHEY and CDR2 SVGEGT. TCR beta libraries were built with iRepertoire HTBI primers and Arm-PCR of CDR3 regions. TCRdb reanalysed the multiplex PCR reads using MiXCR and keeps one entry per CDR3 protein. The sample includes 300,000 or so distinct CDR3 sequences, 15% to 20% seen only once; the top ten take 29%. Time point meaning: persistent/refractory GD, antithyroid drugs over 5 years with positive TRAb. From RNA extracted from PBMCs, the TCR library was made. This sample is part of a study of regulatory T cells in long-lasting Graves disease.

The chain carries TRBV6-2 or TRBV6-3 and TRBJ2-7, with TRBD2 matching over 12 bases. The input for sequencing was peripheral blood mononuclear cells (PBMCs), taken when the disease was refractory, from a patient treated with antithyroid drugs. This receptor was identified in a female donor with Graves disease. CDR3 nucleotide sequence: TGTGCCAGCAGTGGGTTGACTAGCGGGAGATCGTTCGAGCAGTACTTC. Its translation is CASSGLTSGRSFEQYF.